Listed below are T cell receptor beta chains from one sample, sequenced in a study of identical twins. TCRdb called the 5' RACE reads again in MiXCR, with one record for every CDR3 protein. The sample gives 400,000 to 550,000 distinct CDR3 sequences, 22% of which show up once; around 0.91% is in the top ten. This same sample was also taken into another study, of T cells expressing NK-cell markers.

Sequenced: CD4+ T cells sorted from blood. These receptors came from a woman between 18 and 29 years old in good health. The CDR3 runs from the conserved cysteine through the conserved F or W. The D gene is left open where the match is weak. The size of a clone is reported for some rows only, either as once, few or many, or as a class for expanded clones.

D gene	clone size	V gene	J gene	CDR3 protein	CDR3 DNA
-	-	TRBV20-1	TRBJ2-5	CSARDTRGGVTQYF	TGCAGTGCTAGAGATACAAGGGGGGGAGTGACCCAGTACTTC
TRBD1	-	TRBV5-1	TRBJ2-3	CASTPQGAITDTQYF	TGCGCCAGCACGCCACAGGGGGCAATTACAGATACGCAGTATTTT
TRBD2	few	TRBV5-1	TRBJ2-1	CASSLPPTQAGGGNNEQFF	TGCGCCAGCAGTTTGCCGCCAACACAAGCGGGAGGGGGTAACAATGAGCAGTTCTTC
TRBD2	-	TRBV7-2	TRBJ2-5	CASSPRSGLAGGETQYF	TGTGCCAGCAGCCCCCGGTCGGGACTAGCGGGAGGGGAGACCCAGTACTTC
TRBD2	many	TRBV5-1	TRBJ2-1	CASSPGLANNEQFF	TGCGCCAGCAGCCCGGGACTAGCCAACAATGAGCAGTTCTTC
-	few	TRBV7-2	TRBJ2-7	CASSWGGGPYEQYF	TGTGCCAGCAGCTGGGGTGGGGGTCCCTACGAGCAGTACTTC
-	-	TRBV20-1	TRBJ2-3	CSAEPRHSGTDTQYF	TGCAGTGCTGAGCCCCGACATTCAGGGACAGATACGCAGTATTTT
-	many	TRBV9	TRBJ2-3	CASSVGWGDTQYF	TGTGCCAGCAGCGTAGGTTGGGGAGATACGCAGTATTTT
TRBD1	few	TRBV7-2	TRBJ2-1	CASSPAEGGDYNEQFF	TGTGCCAGCAGCCCTGCGGAAGGGGGCGACTACAATGAGCAGTTCTTC
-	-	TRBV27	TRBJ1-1	CASSLAPDARTEAFF	TGTGCCAGCAGCCTCGCCCCGGACGCTAGGACTGAAGCTTTCTTT
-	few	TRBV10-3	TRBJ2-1	CAISESNPWQFF	TGTGCCATCAGTGAGTCGAACCCGTGGCAGTTCTTC
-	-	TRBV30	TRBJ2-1	CAWSGKKQFF	TGTGCCTGGAGTGGGAAAAAGCAGTTCTTC
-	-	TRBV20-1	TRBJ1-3	CSATGGSTGNTIYF	TGCAGTGCCACGGGGGGATCTACTGGAAACACCATATATTTT
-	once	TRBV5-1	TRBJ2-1	CASSLEVGSYNEQFF	TGCGCCAGCAGCTTGGAGGTAGGGTCCTACAATGAGCAGTTCTTC
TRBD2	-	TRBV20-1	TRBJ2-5	CSARDRLRGGDETQYF	TGCAGTGCTAGAGATCGGCTCCGTGGGGGGGACGAGACCCAGTACTTC
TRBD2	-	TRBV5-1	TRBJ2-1	CASSTGLVYNEQFF	TGCGCCAGCAGCACTGGACTAGTCTACAATGAGCAGTTCTTC
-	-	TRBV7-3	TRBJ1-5	CASSLNGDLPQHF	TGTGCCAGCAGCTTAAACGGGGACTTGCCCCAGCATTTT
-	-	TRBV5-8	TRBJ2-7	CASSPGSPYEQYF	TGTGCCAGCAGCCCTGGGAGCCCCTACGAGCAGTACTTC
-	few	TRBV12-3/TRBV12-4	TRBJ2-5	CASSPNLSRTQYF	TGTGCCAGCAGTCCGAACTTATCGAGGACCCAGTACTTC
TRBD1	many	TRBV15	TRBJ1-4	CASKQGAEEKLFF	TGTGCCTCGAAACAGGGGGCTGAAGAAAAACTGTTTTTT
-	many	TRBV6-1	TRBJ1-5	CASSEWRGGNQPQHF	TGTGCCAGCAGTGAATGGAGGGGAGGCAATCAGCCCCAGCATTTT